This T cell receptor (beta chain) was sequenced during a study of siplizumab effects on memory and regulatory T cells. A note on this clone: Its antigen is as yet unknown.

This CDR3 has 14 amino acids. V was clipped by 5 bases and J by 3 bases, with 13 bases between them. Germline CDR1 is MNHEY and CDR2 is SMNVEV (reference sequence). Study-wide results and caveats: Naive T cells appeared more diverse than memory cells and seemed to be major alloresponse contributors. A naive or memory phenotype could not be assigned to roughly 80-97% of the proliferating CD4+ or CD8+ clones. Whether proliferating Tregs in siplizumab cultures suppress was not functionally confirmed.

TCRdb's table, derived via immunoSEQ multiplex PCR, lists solely in-frame clones and lacks some. The sample has around 95,000 clones; 75% to 95% are singletons. The sample taken for sequencing was CD4+ T cells sorted from blood. This sequence originates from a human donor in good health. This sequence joins TRBV27 and TRBJ1-1, with D possibly being TRBD1 (5 bases). CDR3 in amino acids: CASSRRTGDTEAFF. CDR3 in DNA: TGTGCCAGCAGTCGACGGACGGGGGACACTGAAGCTTTCTTT.